This T cell receptor (beta chain) was sequenced in a study of T cells in Graves' hyperthyroidism and ophthalmopathy. V lost 0 bases to trimming and J lost 10 bases, with 15 bases between them. This CDR3 has 14 amino acids. CDR1 and CDR2 from the germline V gene are ENHRY and SYGVKD. RNA transcripts served as the template for amplifying TCR beta CDR3 regions. A first-round RT-PCR of the TCR CDR3 used the HTBI primer set. Each CDR3 protein gets one entry after TCRdb re-called the multiplex PCR reads with MiXCR. The table records around 720,000 distinct CDR3 sequences, over 35% of them present only once. For the diagnoses, clinical symptoms, serum thyroxine and TRAb, thyroid ultrasound and orbital computed tomography were used. Fresh peripheral blood, approximately 10 ml, yielded the PBMCs.

This TCR came from a woman between 40 and 50 years old with Graves' hyperthyroidism. This chain connects TRBV10-3 to TRBJ2-5, with no clear D. Sequenced input: blood. CDR3 bases: TGTGCCATCAGTGAGTCCGTGGGTCGGCCCAACCAGTACTTC. As protein: CAISESVGRPNQYF.